Below are 26 T cell receptor beta chains sequenced from a single sample in a study of cytomegalovirus exposure and HLA in healthy donors. The protocol was immunoSEQ multiplex PCR, while the TCRdb copy is restricted to in-frame clones and leaves out a portion. The sample contains under 200,000 clones, roughly 89% of which appear only once. The material sequenced was PBMCs. The receptors originated from a woman under 30 in good health and CMV-seropositive.

A single count supports this clone. The chain links TRBV2 to TRBJ1-5; no reliable D call. The CDR3 totals 14 residues. Deletions cut 4 bases from V and 6 bases from J, with 13 bases between. CDR1 and CDR2 (germline): SNHLY, FYNNEI. CDR3 region: CASSAVGAGQPQHF. The DNA for the CDR3 is TGTGCCAGCAGTGCGGTAGGTGCGGGTCAGCCCCAGCATTTT.

The chain employs TRBV20-1 and TRBJ1-1, with D uncertain. The CDR3 contains 11 residues. CDR1 and CDR2 (germline): DFQATT, SNEGSKA (reference sequence). V shed 1 base and J shed 4 bases, with 4 bases lying between them. The CDR3 loop is CSARAGTEAFF. The DNA for the CDR3 is TGCAGTGCTAGAGCCGGCACTGAAGCTTTCTTT.

The rearrangement links TRBV19 to TRBJ2-6; no clear D. CDR1 is LNHDA, CDR2 SQIVND, per germline (reference sequence). This CDR3 contains 14 residues. The V gene lost 1 base and the J gene lost 3 bases, with 4 bases spanning the gap. This chain's CDR3 is CASSIGGGANVLTF. As DNA, the CDR3 is TGTGCCAGTAGTATAGGAGGTGGGGCCAACGTCCTGACTTTC.

The J gene is TRBJ2-7, the V gene TRBV7-9; D is perhaps TRBD2 (5 bases). Germline values: CDR1 SEHNR, CDR2 FQNEAQ (reference sequence). With 5 bases removed from V and 3 bases from J, the gap between germline ends came to 14 bases. This CDR3 spans 14 amino acids. CDR3 sequence (DNA): TGTGCCAGCAGCGCAAGAGGAGACTACTACGAGCAGTACTTC. It yields the protein CASSARGDYYEQYF.

J is TRBJ1-1 and V is TRBV7-2; possible D gene TRBD1, 5 bases. The germline V gene encodes CDR1 SGHTA and CDR2 FQGNSA. Trimming took 1 base from V and 4 from J, leaving 10 bases between them. The CDR3 sequence is 14 residues long. CDR3 in amino acids: CASSLGGLGTEAFF. The CDR3, as DNA: TGTGCCAGCAGCTTAGGGGGACTGGGCACTGAAGCTTTCTTT.

The gene calls are TRBV2 and TRBJ1-1; the match to TRBD1 covers 10 bases. This CDR3 is built from 15 residues. After removal of 4 bases from V and 4 bases from J, the junction contained 6 bases not matched to a gene. Germline assignment: CDR1 SNHLY and CDR2 FYNNEI. CDR3 sequence (DNA): TGTGCCAGCAGTGGGGGACAGGGGTTGAGCACTGAAGCTTTCTTT. Its protein is CASSGGQGLSTEAFF.

J is TRBJ1-1 and V is TRBV6-5, with TRBD1 as a possible D gene (5 bases). The CDR3 has 14 residues. CDR1 is MNHEY, CDR2 SVGAGI, per germline. Trimming removed 5 bases at V and 5 bases at J, with 15 bases between. In DNA, the CDR3 is TGTGCCAGCAGTCCCAGGGCGGTAGAAACTGAAGCTTTCTTT. Its translation is CASSPRAVETEAFF.

This sequence joins TRBV14 and TRBJ2-5, with 8 positions matching TRBD2. Unmatched junction bases numbered 4, after V lost 4 bases and J lost 9 bases. There are 12 residues in the CDR3. The germline V gene has CDR1 SGHDN and CDR2 FVKESK. CDR3 bases: TGTGCCAGCAGCCCCGTTAGCGGGGCCCAGTACTTC. Amino acids: CASSPVSGAQYF.

In its sample, this clone is medium-sized. The chain has TRBV6-4 and TRBJ2-1; D is possibly TRBD2 (6 bases). The CDR3 has 14 residues. CDR1 is MRHNA and CDR2 is SNTAGT in the germline V gene. The V and J ends lost 4 bases and 10 bases respectively, with 17 bases between them. The chain's CDR3 is CASSVGTEGREQFF. In DNA form, the CDR3 reads TGTGCCAGCAGTGTTGGGACGGAGGGGAGGGAGCAGTTCTTC.

V and J are TRBV6-1 and TRBJ2-1; TRBD2 aligns across 8 bases. Germline CDR1 is MNHNS and CDR2 is SASEGT. CDR3 length equals 13 residues. J lost 10 bases, V lost 8 bases, and 10 bases had no gene match. CDR3 DNA sequence: TGTGCCAGCCGACCACCGGAGCGGGGGGAGCAGTTCTTC. Translated: CASRPPERGEQFF.

The chain carries TRBV2 and TRBJ2-7; 7 positions agree with TRBD1. Germline CDR1 is SNHLY and CDR2 is FYNNEI. V was clipped by 3 bases and J by 4 bases; unmatched bases: 3. The CDR3 loop spans 13 amino acids. CDR3 residues: CASSDRGLYEQYF. In DNA, the CDR3 is TGTGCCAGCAGTGATAGGGGGCTTTACGAGCAGTACTTC.

The V gene is TRBV6-5, the J gene TRBJ2-5, with 7 bases identical to TRBD1. The CDR3 runs 15 residues. The V gene end was trimmed by 2 bases and the J gene end by 2 bases; junction bases not matched to a gene: 5. Germline V gene sequence: CDR1 MNHEY, CDR2 SVGAGI. This CDR3 reads CASSYPGQLQETQYF. The CDR3 DNA sequence: TGTGCCAGCAGTTACCCGGGACAGTTACAAGAGACCCAGTACTTC.

Only one count was recorded for this clone. V gene TRBV6-4 combines with J gene TRBJ2-3, with D possibly TRBD2 on 6 matching bases. V was cut by 4 bases and J by 2 bases, with 13 bases left in between. In germline, CDR1 is MRHNA, CDR2 SNTAGT. The CDR3 runs 15 residues. The CDR3, as DNA: TGTGCCAGCAGTGTAGGCCGGGAGAACACAGATACGCAGTATTTT. Translated, it gives CASSVGRENTDTQYF.

The chain uses TRBV27 and TRBJ2-7; D is perhaps TRBD2 (6 bases). The CDR3 sequence is 15 residues long. V was pared by 3 bases and J by 3 bases, with 15 bases between. Germline CDR1 reads MNHEY; CDR2 reads SMNVEV (reference sequence). The CDR3: CASSFVSGSIYEQYF. The DNA of the CDR3 is TGTGCCAGCAGTTTTGTTAGCGGATCCATCTACGAGCAGTACTTC.

The chain combines TRBV27 with TRBJ2-3, with 11 bases lining up with TRBD2. The germline gives CDR1 MNHEY, CDR2 SMNVEV (reference sequence). This CDR3 comprises 18 residues. Losses at the gene ends were 5 bases for V and 6 bases for J; bases not matched to a gene: 16. The CDR3 region has the DNA TGTGCCAGCAGTCTACGAAGAGAAACTAGCGGGAGAGGCGATACGCAGTATTTT. Amino acid sequence: CASSLRRETSGRGDTQYF.

This chain uses TRBV6-4 with TRBJ1-1; D is unresolved. The CDR3 contains 11 residues. Germline CDR1 is MRHNA and CDR2 is SNTAGT. Trimming stripped 5 bases from V and 9 bases from J, with 10 bases between. The DNA of the CDR3 is TGTGCCAGCAGTACGGGAGGGCAAGCTTTCTTT. Translating gives CASSTGGQAFF.

This clone was picked up one time. CDR3 protein: CASSILADFSGNTIYF. Written as DNA, the CDR3 is TGTGCCAGTAGTATCCTCGCCGACTTCTCTGGAAACACCATATATTTT. This chain links TRBV19 with TRBJ1-3; D is ambiguous. The CDR3 totals 16 residues. Trimming shortened V by 3 bases and J by 0 bases, and 12 bases separated the two germline ends. From germline, CDR1 is LNHDA and CDR2 SQIVND (reference sequence).

The CDR3 DNA is TGTGCCAGCATCACCCAGGGGGTTATAAATGAAAAACTGTTTTTT. It specifies CASITQGVINEKLFF. This sequence joins TRBV6-1 and TRBJ1-4, with TRBD1 matching over 7 bases. This CDR3 has 15 residues. Unmatched junction bases numbered 10, after V lost 7 bases and J lost 5 bases. Germline CDR1 MNHNS, CDR2 SASEGT.

The chain combines TRBV29-1 with TRBJ2-2; D remains ambiguous. The CDR3 totals 13 residues. The germline gives CDR1 SQVTM, CDR2 ANQGSEA. Trimming pared 4 bases from V and 4 bases from J, leaving 10 bases between. The DNA of the CDR3 is TGCAGCGTTGGATCAGCAGGCACCGGGGAGCTGTTTTTT. Amino acid sequence: CSVGSAGTGELFF.

The rearrangement uses TRBV2 and TRBJ1-5; D is unclear. The CDR3 covers 15 residues. With 7 bases removed from V and 2 bases from J, the gap between germline ends came to 15 bases. From germline, CDR1 is SNHLY and CDR2 FYNNEI. This CDR3 is CASKVESRGNQPQHF. CDR3 DNA sequence: TGTGCCAGCAAAGTAGAATCGCGAGGCAATCAGCCCCAGCATTTT.

This chain links TRBV30 with TRBJ2-5, with a weak D call TRBD2 (5 bases). Germline loops: CDR1 GTSNPN, CDR2 SVGIG (reference sequence). V shed 4 bases and J shed 4 bases, with 10 bases lying between them. This CDR3 contains 12 residues. The CDR3 DNA reads TGTGCCTGGAAGGGAGCCCCAGAGACCCAGTACTTC. Protein product: CAWKGAPETQYF. Variable domain in full (rest from reference TRBV30 and TRBJ2-5): SQTIHQWPATLVQPVGSPLSLECTVEGTSNPNLYWYRQAAGRGLQLLFYSVGIGQISSEVPQNLSASRPQDRQFILSSKKLLLSDSGFYLCAWKGAPETQYFGPGTRLLVL.

This chain uses TRBV19 with TRBJ2-1, with 7 bases matching TRBD2. The CDR3 contains 14 residues. Germline assignment: CDR1 LNHDA and CDR2 SQIVND (reference sequence). J gave up 4 bases and V 5 bases, and 5 bases lay outside the gene matches. This CDR3 is CASSLASGYNEQFF. The CDR3 DNA sequence: TGTGCCAGTAGTCTGGCTAGCGGTTACAATGAGCAGTTCTTC.

The rearrangement links TRBV10-2 to TRBJ1-1; a possible D gene is TRBD1 (6 bases). The CDR3 runs to 14 residues. Germline CDR1 WSHSY, CDR2 SAAADI. The V end lost 8 bases, the J end lost 0 bases, and 13 bases lay between the germline ends. CDR3 region: CASGGGHLNTEAFF. The CDR3 nucleotides are TGCGCCAGCGGGGGGGGACACCTGAACACTGAAGCTTTCTTT.

The V gene is TRBV12-5, the J gene TRBJ1-1; no definite D call. Germline values: CDR1 LGHNT, CDR2 FRNRAP. V was clipped by 3 bases and J by 1 base, with 15 bases between them. This CDR3 is 16 amino acids long. The CDR3 DNA reads TGTGCTAGTGGTTTTGGCAGACACCTTCCGAACACTGAAGCTTTCTTT. Protein sequence: CASGFGRHLPNTEAFF.

The chain joins TRBV5-1 to TRBJ2-3; D possibly corresponds to TRBD1 (5 bases). The CDR3 spans 17 residues. V lost 0 bases and J lost 0, with 14 bases in between. Looked up from germline, CDR1 is SGHRS and CDR2 is YFSETQ. DNA of the CDR3: TGCGCCAGCAGCTTGGACTTACAGGCAACTAGCACAGATACGCAGTATTTT. Residues: CASSLDLQATSTDTQYF.

This chain uses TRBV5-8 with TRBJ2-1; 7 nucleotides agree with TRBD2. Looked up from germline, CDR1 is SGHTS and CDR2 is YDEGEE. V lost 1 base and J lost 7; bases outside the gene matches: 5. CDR3 length: 14 amino acids. The CDR3 protein is CASSLLGLENEQFF. The CDR3 coding sequence is TGTGCCAGCAGCTTGTTAGGACTAGAAAATGAGCAGTTCTTC.